This T cell receptor (beta chain) stems from a study of cytomegalovirus exposure and HLA in healthy donors. The CDR3 totals 13 residues. Germline values: CDR1 SGHKS, CDR2 YYEKEE (reference sequence). Unmatched junction bases numbered 1, after V lost 2 bases and J lost 2 bases. Clones were sequenced by immunoSEQ multiplex PCR, and TCRdb holds only the in-frame ones, with some missing. In the table there are some 110,000 clones, over 90% of which are singletons. This clone was recorded only once. The specimen sequenced was PBMCs. This clonotype was sampled from a woman between 18 and 29 years old in good health and CMV-seronegative. The J gene is TRBJ2-7, the V gene TRBV5-5; 7 positions agree with TRBD2. The CDR3 nucleotides are TGTGCCAGCAGCTTAGCGGGGACCTACGAGCAGTACTTC. Translated: CASSLAGTYEQYF.